Listed below are T cell receptor beta chains from one sample, sequenced in a study of blood T cell repertoires in COVID-19. Profiled with immunoSEQ multiplex PCR; TCRdb holds only in-frame clones, not every one. The repertoire holds fewer than 300,000 clones, with 85% to 90% as singletons. Sequenced material: PBMCs or T cells enriched from blood (not recorded which). The receptors shown here come from a man in his late teens or twenties who had recovered from COVID-19. Both conserved end residues are trimmed from each CDR3.

j_call v_call cdr3_aa
TRBJ1-5 TRBV6-4 ASSDIWPQH
TRBJ1-3 TRBV30 AYNGGGNTIY
TRBJ1-2 TRBV7-8 ASSFLSRTGGAANYGYT
TRBJ1-3 TRBV12-5 ASGLAEAGNTIY
TRBJ2-3 TRBV7-3 ASSLQGGSLTDTQY
TRBJ2-1 TRBV27 ASSSGLASEEGEQF
TRBJ1-2 TRBV7-2 ASSLVRDSGYT
TRBJ2-2 TRBV11-3 ASSLESWGTLNTGELF
TRBJ1-1 TRBV3-1/TRBV3-2 ASSLRPGQGSLEAF
TRBJ2-4 TRBV5-4 ASSAGLAGDTDIQY